The present entry profiles one T cell receptor beta chain with its context. Its antigen specificity is not known. The sample holds no much larger clone one base away, and base qualities are not on file. This sample is part of a study of OX40 agonist ivuxolimab in advanced cancers. The study in broad terms: Ivuxolimab was an agonistic, fully human IgG2 monoclonal antibody directed against OX40 (CD134), a costimulatory receptor. In the dose-escalation cohort, roughly 80% of patients were male, and the mean age was roughly 60 years, with a range of about 23 to 80. Among the 52 dose-escalation patients, 19 had hepatocellular carcinoma, roughly 15 melanoma, 9 renal cell carcinoma and 9 head and neck cancer. Intravenous ivuxolimab was administered to patients every 2 weeks at six dose levels: 0.01, 0.1, 0.3, 1.5, 3 and 10 mg/kg. Patients were allowed to have had prior anti-PD-1, anti-PD-L1 or anti-CTLA-4 therapy, and around 40% of the dose-escalation patients had previously received checkpoint inhibitors. Three dose-escalation patients achieved partial responses, one with hepatocellular carcinoma and two with cutaneous melanoma. The paper reports the monotherapy dose-escalation portion (N = 52 patients) of the phase I ivuxolimab trial. The purpose of peripheral TCRbeta sequencing was to test whether ivuxolimab changed TCR sequence diversity and led to clonal T-cell expansion. What the work shows at the level of the full study, not this receptor alone: Low levels of normalized T-cell clonal expansion were also seen in some nonresponding patients. On average, CD8+ T cells showed more expanded clones than CD4+ T cells after ivuxolimab. At doses of 0.1 to 3.0 mg/kg, clonal expansion of both CD4+ and CD8+ T cells in blood was seen between baseline and week 6. Which antigens the clonally expanded peripheral T cells were specific for was not determined. In the 0.1-3.0 mg/kg groups, partial responders were among the patients with the lowest normalized peripheral clonal expansion, particularly in CD8+ T cells.

The trial excluded patients who had a history of autoimmune disease or who were on systemic immunosuppression. Peripheral blood for TCR sequencing was drawn from every dose cohort at baseline, at cycle 4 day 1 and at cycle 7 day 1. The samples were drawn from a first-in-human, open-label, multicenter phase I dose-escalation trial of ivuxolimab. Adults with locally advanced or metastatic melanoma, renal cell carcinoma, hepatocellular carcinoma or head and neck squamous cell carcinoma were enrolled in the trial. Before TCR sequencing, CD4+ T cells and CD8+ T cells were sorted from peripheral blood as separate populations. Deletion took 5 bases off V and 2 bases off J, with a span of 10 bases between the germline ends. According to the germline V gene, CDR1 reads SGHVS and CDR2 reads FQNEAQ. Counted from cysteine to phenylalanine, this CDR3 has 13 amino acids. The CDR3 DNA has 39 bases and is translated from base 1.

Genomic DNA was extracted from sorted cells for sequencing of the TCRbeta CDR3 region. The immunoSEQ Assay was used for sequencing of TCRbeta CDR3 regions. Entries here come from immuneACCESS through TCRdb and include only in-frame sequences with V and J called. Some clones fail to appear in such tables; in the studies checked, an unresolved V gene covers under half of the shortfall, and the cause of the remainder is unknown. The sample includes about 45,000 clones, with 84% observed a single time. 14% to 15% of the sample lies in the top ten. The V and J segments used are TRBV7-8 and TRBJ2-7; the D gene cannot be resolved reliably. Sample: CD4+ or CD8+ T cells sorted from blood, taken in a trial of the OX40 agonist ivuxolimab. This sequence was found in an adult with an advanced solid tumor such as melanoma, head and neck, liver or kidney cancer. Here is the DNA: TGTGCCAGCAGCGAGTACGCGACCTACGAGCAGTACTTC. Translated, it reads CASSEYATYEQYF.